This T cell receptor beta chain comes out of a study of immune cell composition in non-small cell lung cancer (dated by TCRdb to 2016 to 2017). Regarding the study in general: Histologic subtype, mainly lung adenocarcinoma or squamous cell carcinoma, was assigned on the basis of H&E together with p63, CK5, Napsin A and TTF-1 immunohistochemistry. Four tumour specimens with TCR-beta data were rare histological subtypes and were excluded from the subtype comparisons. Supplementary cohort #1 consisted of approximately 9 lung adenocarcinoma cases with paired tumour/lung TCR-beta sequencing and with TIL populations generated to assess tumour reactivity. TCR-beta sequencing from Adaptive Biotechnologies was done on 34 paired sets of NSCLC tumour and non-adjacent lung specimens and on around 24 tumour-only specimens.

General conclusions and limits of the study: Nearly half of NSCLC cases had tumour-associated clones >0.5%, with more than 70% of squamous carcinomas showing such clones compared with 30% to 40% of adenocarcinomas. No significant correlation was found between tumour TCR-beta clonality and smoking pack-years. Top 10 clone scores and productive clonality were significantly higher in lung squamous cell carcinoma than in lung adenocarcinoma tumours. In approximately 10 adenocarcinoma cases, a strong correlation was found between maximal tumour-associated clone frequency and TIL tumour reactivity, whereas no such correlation was found between overall clonality and TIL tumour reactivity. The reactivity cohort was only roughly 9 cases, and tumour-reactive clones were not shown to share sequences with the dominant in vivo tumour-associated clones.

Concerning this clone itself: Its antigen has not been determined. It has no much larger one-base neighbor in the sample; base qualities were not kept.

TCR-beta CDR3 regions were amplified from genomic DNA by a two-step multiplex PCR, with the second step adding Illumina-compatible adaptors. As a commercial immunoSEQ service, TCR-beta immunosequencing was carried out on an Illumina platform. As for the original processing: Repertoires were summarised by productive clonality and by Top 10 Clones, defined as the percentage of T-cell templates derived from the ten most frequent sequences. Values for productive clonality spanned 0 to 1, where a value of 1 indicated a monoclonal population. Tumour-associated clones, identified using log10 scatter plots, were defined as sequences that made up at least 0.1% of tumour T-cell templates and were not found in the matched non-adjacent lung. Student's t-tests were used for two-group comparisons, ANOVA was used for stages, and linear regression was used for relationships, with analyses conducted in GraphPad Prism7 and R. The table comes from immuneACCESS by way of TCRdb, which keeps in-frame sequences with V and J called. Part of the clones is missing from these tables; in studies checked, under half for an unresolved V gene and the rest for unknown reasons. V and J calls and clone size are as listed in that table; D and trimming were resolved from the DNA. The sample table records approximately 5,800 clones; about 77% of these occur just once. The top ten clones comprise about 7.9% of the sample.

Frozen aliquots of unsorted single-cell suspensions were used for genomic DNA extraction with the QIAamp DNA kit. Tumour samples were surgically resected non-small cell lung cancer tissue. Tissues were received within 2 hours of resection and were immediately processed into single-cell suspensions. Tissue was mechanically dissociated and enzymatically digested with DNase I, collagenase I and hyaluronidase for roughly 32 minutes at 37 °C, then filtered and RBC-lysed. Sample: lung tumor tissue. The sequence derives from a human donor with non-small cell lung cancer.

The DNA sequence follows: TGTGCCAGCAGTCTAGGAGGAAACACCGGGGAGCTGTTTTTT. The translation is CASSLGGNTGELFF. The chain is made from TRBV7-9 and TRBJ2-2; the best D guess is TRBD2, with 5 bases matching. The germline V gene (reference sequence) provides CDR1 SEHNR and CDR2 FQNEAQ. The CDR3 runs 14 amino acids, cysteine and phenylalanine included. Here the CDR3 DNA is all that survives: 42 bases in frame from base 1. The V and J ends are trimmed by 6 bases and 2 bases, leaving 10 bases between them.